What follows are 32 T cell receptor beta chains derived from one specimen sequenced in a study of T cell responses to AZD1222 COVID-19 vaccine (dated by TCRdb to the early 2020s). The time point label, as the study defines it: about 28 days (+/-7) after the second vaccine dose. The library was prepared using the immunoSEQ multiplex PCR assay. In its TCRdb copy, this immuneACCESS table keeps in-frame sequences only and misses some clones. Where compared with another copy, unresolved V genes explain less than half of these, and the others have no known cause. Within this sample are around 140,000 clones, with 90% to 95% of them counted one time only. The ten largest clones represent roughly 4% of the sample. The starting material was peripheral blood, obtained 28 days after the second AZD1222 dose. The receptors were gathered from an adult who received the AZD1222 COVID-19 vaccine.

The chain links TRBV9 to TRBJ1-3, with 7 bases lining up with TRBD1. This CDR3 spans 16 amino acids. Germline CDR1 SGDLS, CDR2 YYNGEE. The V and J ends lost 2 bases and 0 bases, in that order; junction bases with no gene match: 5. The CDR3 region is CASSVRGFDSGNTIYF. CDR3 coding DNA: TGTGCCAGCAGCGTCAGGGGGTTTGACTCTGGAAACACCATATATTTT.

The V call is TRBV7-2, the J call TRBJ2-1, with TRBD1 matching over 8 bases. The CDR3 has 14 amino acids. Germline V CDR1 and CDR2: SGHTA, FQGNSA. Trimming removed 2 bases from V and 9 bases from J; junction bases left unmatched: 6. The CDR3 sequence: CASSLRNRGFEQFF. In nucleotides, the CDR3 is TGTGCCAGCAGCTTAAGGAACAGGGGGTTTGAGCAGTTCTTC.

The V call is TRBV15, the J call TRBJ2-5, with TRBD1 identical over 11 bases. The V and J ends lost 0 bases and 4 bases, in that order; junction bases with no gene match: 7. From germline, CDR1 is LNHNV and CDR2 YYDKDF (reference sequence). The CDR3 has 17 residues. In nucleotides, the CDR3 is TGTGCCACCAGCAGAGAGGGTTGGGGACAGGGGGGAGAGACCCAGTACTTC. Protein sequence: CATSREGWGQGGETQYF.

The chain couples TRBV20-1 to TRBJ2-7; D uncertain. Germline lookup yields CDR1 DFQATT and CDR2 SNEGSKA (reference sequence). This CDR3 spans 11 amino acids. The V end lost 7 bases, the J end lost 2 bases, and 9 bases lay between the germline ends. The CDR3 region is CSVRLAYEQYF. In nucleotides, the CDR3 is TGCAGTGTAAGGTTAGCCTACGAGCAGTACTTC.

The chain is built from TRBV2 and TRBJ1-5; D is undetermined. CDR1 and CDR2 from the germline V gene are SNHLY and FYNNEI. V was shortened by 4 bases and J by 1 base, with 5 bases between the two germline ends. The CDR3 covers 13 residues. CDR3 DNA sequence: TGTGCCAGCAGTGTGGAAAGCAATCAGCCCCAGCATTTT. The encoded protein is CASSVESNQPQHF.

The chain joins TRBV4-3 to TRBJ2-2; TRBD1 matches 9 bases. The ends lost 3 bases at V and 6 bases at J; junction bases unmatched: 5. The CDR3 sequence is 15 residues long. Germline lookup yields CDR1 LGHNA and CDR2 YSLEER. The DNA of the CDR3 is TGCGCCAGCAGCCACCGGGACAGGGAGGCCGGGGAGCTGTTTTTT. The encoded protein is CASSHRDREAGELFF.

CDR3 DNA sequence: TGTGCCAGTAGTAAAGGCAGCCTCTACGAGCAGTACTTC. This translates into CASSKGSLYEQYF. The chain combines TRBV19 with TRBJ2-7; D remains unclear. Per germline, CDR1 LNHDA and CDR2 SQIVND (reference sequence). Trimming pared 4 bases from V and 3 bases from J, leaving 10 bases between. The CDR3 loop spans 13 amino acids. Together with reference TRBV19 and TRBJ2-7, the CDR3 gives the full variable domain: DGGITQSPKYLFRKEGQNVTLSCEQNLNHDAMYWYRQDPGQGLRLIYYSQIVNDFQKGDIAEGYSVSREKKESFPLTVTSAQKNPTAFYLCASSKGSLYEQYFGPGTRLTVT.

This chain joins TRBV6-1 and TRBJ1-4; D might be TRBD1 (5 bases). With 1 base removed from V and 3 bases from J, the gap between germline ends came to 12 bases. The germline CDR1 and CDR2 sequences are MNHNS and SASEGT. This CDR3 is 16 amino acids long. Here the CDR3 DNA reads TGTGCCAGCAGTGAAGTTGGGACTGGGGCTAATGAAAAACTGTTTTTT. Translated, it gives CASSEVGTGANEKLFF.

This CDR3 is CASKGGGYNEQFF. CDR3 DNA: TGTGCCAGCAAAGGGGGTGGATACAATGAGCAGTTCTTC. The rearrangement joins TRBV2 to TRBJ2-1, with D possibly matching TRBD1 (6 bases). The CDR3 extends over 13 amino acids. V lost 7 bases, J lost 4 bases, and 11 bases lay in between. The germline V gene has CDR1 SNHLY and CDR2 FYNNEI.

This chain uses TRBV20-1 with TRBJ2-1, with TRBD2 matching 10 bases. This CDR3 is built from 15 residues. With V trimmed by 3 bases and J by 5 bases, 7 bases remained unmatched. The germline CDR1 and CDR2 sequences are DFQATT and SNEGSKA (reference sequence). The CDR3 region is CSASRAGGPHNEQFF. CDR3 nucleotide sequence: TGCAGTGCTAGTAGAGCGGGAGGGCCGCACAATGAGCAGTTCTTC.

The chain carries TRBV6-5 and TRBJ1-6; tentatively, D is TRBD1 (5 bases). V lost 7 bases and J lost 6, with 10 bases in between. This CDR3 is 13 amino acids long. Looked up from germline, CDR1 is MNHEY and CDR2 is SVGAGI. CDR3 DNA sequence: TGTGCCAGCAATCCAGGGTCTAATTCACCCCTCCACTTT. Amino acids: CASNPGSNSPLHF.

The V call is TRBV2, the J call TRBJ1-6; 11 bases agree with TRBD1. The CDR3 length is 13 residues. Germline V gives CDR1 SNHLY, CDR2 FYNNEI. The ends lost 6 bases at V and 12 bases at J; junction bases unmatched: 4. CDR3 sequence reads: CASRWDRGEPLHF. The CDR3, as DNA: TGTGCCAGCAGATGGGACAGGGGGGAACCCCTCCACTTT.

This chain links TRBV2 with TRBJ2-7, with 10 nucleotides matching TRBD1. Trimming took 7 bases from V and 5 from J; bases not matched to a gene: 8. This CDR3 spans 14 amino acids. Germline V CDR1 and CDR2: SNHLY, FYNNEI. Here the CDR3 reads CASISGTGDDEQYF. DNA for the CDR3: TGTGCCAGCATCTCGGGGACAGGGGACGACGAGCAGTACTTC.

CDR3 in amino acids: CASTRDRQGLSGANVLTF. The CDR3 DNA follows: TGTGCCAGCACTCGCGACAGGCAAGGACTATCTGGGGCCAACGTCCTGACTTTC. The V gene is TRBV28, the J gene TRBJ2-6; D may correspond to TRBD1 or TRBD2 (6 bases each). Germline V gene lookup returns CDR1 MDHEN and CDR2 SYDVKM. This CDR3 comprises 18 residues. With 7 bases removed from V and 1 base from J, the gap between germline ends came to 20 bases. Supplemented by reference TRBV28 and TRBJ2-6, the full variable domain reads DVKVTQSSRYLVKRTGEKVFLECVQDMDHENMFWYRQDPGLGLRLIYFSYDVKMKEKGDIPEGYSVSREKKERFSLILESASTNQTSMYLCASTRDRQGLSGANVLTFGAGSRLTVL.

The chain is built from TRBV27 and TRBJ2-7; 10 positions agree with TRBD2. The CDR3 runs 17 residues. Germline V gene data show CDR1 as MNHEY and CDR2 as SMNVEV (reference sequence). The trim removed 5 bases at V and 6 bases at J, leaving 16 bases unmatched. CDR3 in DNA: TGTGCCAGCAGTCCCCTTCTAGCGGGAGCGGCTTGGGGCGAGCAGTACTTC. Its translation: CASSPLLAGAAWGEQYF.

This clone has more than one count but fewer than ten. The chain combines TRBV2 with TRBJ1-1; 8 nucleotides align to TRBD1. V trimming: 5 bases; J trimming: 4 bases; junction bases outside the gene matches: 3. The CDR3 runs to 13 residues. The germline V gene has CDR1 SNHLY and CDR2 FYNNEI. The CDR3 region is CASSIGTGTEAFF. The CDR3 DNA reads as TGTGCCAGCAGTATTGGGACAGGCACTGAAGCTTTCTTT.

Regarding this clone: At one end, the junction sequence differs from germline, possibly due to a read error. This chain's CDR3 is CASSFGSDSGSRAF. CDR3 DNA: TGTGCCAGCAGCTTTGGGAGTGACAGCGGGAGTAGAGCCTTC. The rearrangement joins TRBV7-2 to TRBJ1-2; a weak D match, TRBD1 (5 bases). Germline V gene data show CDR1 as SGHTA and CDR2 as FQGNSA. This CDR3 region has 14 residues. The entire variable domain, with the rest obtained from reference TRBV7-2 and TRBJ1-2, is as follows: GAGVSQSPSNKVTEKGKDVELRCDPISGHTALYWYRQSLGQGLEFLIYFQGNSAPDKSGLPSDRFSAERTGGSVSTLTIQRTQQEDSAVYLCASSFGSDSGSRAFGSGTRLTVV.

This chain joins TRBV11-2 and TRBJ2-3; 9 bases match TRBD1. The CDR3 extends over 15 amino acids. Germline CDR1 is SGHAT and CDR2 is FQNNGV. The junction had 2 bases not matched to a gene; V was cut back by 0 bases and J by 4 bases. The chain's CDR3 is CASSLEGQGSDTQYF. The DNA for the CDR3 is TGTGCCAGCAGCTTAGAGGGACAGGGTTCAGATACGCAGTATTTT.

This clone has just a few counts. This chain uses TRBV7-9 with TRBJ2-3; 8 bases are shared with TRBD2. The germline gives CDR1 SEHNR, CDR2 FQNEAQ (reference sequence). The CDR3 consists of 14 residues. Trimming at V came to 0 bases and at J to 5 bases, leaving 1 base not matched to a gene. Here the CDR3 reads CASSLAAGGDTQYF. The CDR3 DNA sequence: TGTGCCAGCAGCTTAGCGGCGGGAGGAGATACGCAGTATTTT.

This chain links TRBV15 with TRBJ1-2; D gene unclear. The CDR3 loop spans 15 amino acids. V lost 0 bases to trimming and J lost 3 bases, with 11 bases between them. The germline gives CDR1 LNHNV, CDR2 YYDKDF (reference sequence). DNA for the CDR3: TGTGCCACCAGCAGAGATAGGACGGTGGACTATGGCTACACCTTC. This sequence encodes CATSRDRTVDYGYTF.

V and J are TRBV28 and TRBJ2-1; D possibly uses TRBD1 or TRBD2 (5 bases each). CDR1 and CDR2 from the germline V gene are MDHEN and SYDVKM. The CDR3 is 16 residues long. Deletions cut 3 bases from V and 9 bases from J, with 21 bases between. CDR3 nucleotides: TGTGCCAGCAGTTTTACCGGGACCCCTGTGAGTACTGAGCAGTTCTTC. It translates to CASSFTGTPVSTEQFF.

The rearrangement links TRBV7-9 to TRBJ2-4; TRBD2 matches 8 bases. With 5 bases clipped from V and 6 bases from J, the junction kept 12 bases outside the gene matches. Germline CDR1 SEHNR, CDR2 FQNEAQ (reference sequence). CDR3 length: 16 amino acids. Here the CDR3 DNA reads TGTGCCAGCAGCAGAGGGCCGGGACTAGAGTTAAACATTCAGTACTTC. It is translated as CASSRGPGLELNIQYF.

J is TRBJ1-2 and V is TRBV18, with D unresolved. This CDR3 comprises 16 residues. With 3 bases removed from V and 2 bases from J, the gap between germline ends came to 16 bases. CDR1 is KGHSH, CDR2 LQKENI, per germline. CDR3 in amino acids: CASSPEKGAGNYGYTF. Written as DNA, the CDR3 is TGTGCCAGCTCACCGGAAAAGGGCGCGGGGAACTATGGCTACACCTTC.

The chain couples TRBV13 to TRBJ2-3; D uncertain. Germline V CDR1 and CDR2: PRHDT, FYEKMQ (reference sequence). V shed 5 bases and J shed 4 bases, with 13 bases lying between them. The CDR3 sequence is 14 residues long. This CDR3 reads CASSLPSRSDTQYF. In DNA form, the CDR3 reads TGTGCCAGCAGCCTCCCCTCGCGCTCAGATACGCAGTATTTT. Filled out from reference TRBV13 and TRBJ2-3, the complete variable domain reads AAGVIQSPRHLIKEKRETATLKCYPIPRHDTVYWYQQGPGQDPQFLISFYEKMQSDKGSIPDRFSAQQFSDYHSELNMSSLELGDSALYFCASSLPSRSDTQYFGPGTRLTVL.

This chain joins TRBV10-3 and TRBJ2-1; the match to TRBD2 covers 15 bases. Trimming cost V 4 bases and J 6 bases; bases outside gene matches: 7. CDR1 is ENHRY and CDR2 is SYGVKD in the germline V gene. This CDR3 region has 17 residues. CDR3 nucleotides: TGTGCCATCAGTGGGACTAGCGGGGGGGTTAATGCCAATGAGCAGTTCTTC. Translation gives CAISGTSGGVNANEQFF.

This chain links TRBV19 with TRBJ2-3, with D tentatively TRBD1 (5 bases). V gave up 6 bases and J gave up 2 bases, with 12 bases separating them. CDR3 size: 14 residues. Germline V gene sequence: CDR1 LNHDA, CDR2 SQIVND (reference sequence). Here the CDR3 reads CASSTGYPTDTQYF. Written as DNA, the CDR3 is TGTGCCAGTAGCACAGGTTATCCCACAGATACGCAGTATTTT.

The rearrangement links TRBV6-6 to TRBJ2-5; D perhaps matches TRBD1 (5 bases). CDR3 length: 13 residues. Between the trimmed V and J ends, which lost 7 bases and 2 bases, there was a span of 11 bases. Germline assignment: CDR1 MNHNY and CDR2 SVGAGI (reference sequence). DNA for the CDR3: TGTGCCAGCATTAGGACACGGCAAGAGACCCAGTACTTC. Protein: CASIRTRQETQYF.

V gene TRBV11-2 combines with J gene TRBJ1-2; D gene ambiguous. The length of the CDR3 is 13 residues. Trimming removed 5 bases at V and 8 bases at J, with 15 bases between. Germline assignment: CDR1 SGHAT and CDR2 FQNNGV. This CDR3 is CASSPLAGRGYTF. The CDR3 bases are TGTGCCAGCAGCCCCCTCGCAGGCCGAGGCTACACCTTC.

V gene TRBV9 combines with J gene TRBJ1-2; 9 bases line up with TRBD1. V lost 4 bases and J lost 7; bases outside the gene matches: 14. Per the germline V gene, CDR1 is SGDLS and CDR2 is YYNGEE. CDR3 length: 16 amino acids. CDR3 protein: CASSFAGTGYSVGYTF. CDR3 nucleotide sequence: TGTGCCAGCAGCTTCGCCGGGACAGGGTACTCTGTTGGCTACACCTTC. The full variable domain, its missing parts supplied by reference TRBV9 and TRBJ1-2, is DSGVTQTPKHLITATGQRVTLRCSPRSGDLSVYWYQQSLDQGLQFLIQYYNGEERAKGNILERFSAQQFPDLHSELNLSSLELGDSALYFCASSFAGTGYSVGYTFGSGTRLTVV.

On this clone: One end of the junction is discordant with germline, which a read error may explain. The rearrangement joins TRBV6-5 to TRBJ1-6; 9 nucleotides match TRBD1. This CDR3 has 16 amino acids. Germline CDR1 and CDR2: MNHEY and SVGAGI. The CDR3 DNA sequence: TGTGCCAGCAATTACCATTCCGGACAGGGGAATCCACCCCTCCACTTT. Encoded protein: CASNYHSGQGNPPLHF.

This chain connects TRBV5-1 to TRBJ1-5; 9 bases are shared with TRBD1. Germline-derived CDR1 and CDR2 are SGHRS and YFSETQ. The junction had 2 bases not matched to a gene; V was cut back by 1 base and J by 6 bases. The CDR3 runs to 14 residues. The CDR3 loop reads CASSLTGGSQPQHF. The CDR3 nucleotides read TGCGCCAGCAGCTTGACAGGGGGCAGTCAGCCCCAGCATTTT. The full variable domain, its missing parts supplied by reference TRBV5-1 and TRBJ1-5, is KAGVTQTPRYLIKTRGQQVTLSCSPISGHRSVSWYQQTPGQGLQFLFEYFSETQRNKGNFPGRFSGRQFSNSRSEMNVSTLELGDSALYLCASSLTGGSQPQHFGDGTRLSIL.

This chain uses TRBV10-3 with TRBJ1-3, with D perhaps TRBD1 (6 bases). V dropped 3 bases and J dropped 4 bases, with 10 bases sitting between them. Germline V CDR1 and CDR2: ENHRY, SYGVKD. CDR3 size: 14 residues. The CDR3 loop is CAISDRGRGNTIYF. In DNA form, the CDR3 reads TGTGCCATCAGTGATCGGGGGCGCGGAAACACCATATATTTT.